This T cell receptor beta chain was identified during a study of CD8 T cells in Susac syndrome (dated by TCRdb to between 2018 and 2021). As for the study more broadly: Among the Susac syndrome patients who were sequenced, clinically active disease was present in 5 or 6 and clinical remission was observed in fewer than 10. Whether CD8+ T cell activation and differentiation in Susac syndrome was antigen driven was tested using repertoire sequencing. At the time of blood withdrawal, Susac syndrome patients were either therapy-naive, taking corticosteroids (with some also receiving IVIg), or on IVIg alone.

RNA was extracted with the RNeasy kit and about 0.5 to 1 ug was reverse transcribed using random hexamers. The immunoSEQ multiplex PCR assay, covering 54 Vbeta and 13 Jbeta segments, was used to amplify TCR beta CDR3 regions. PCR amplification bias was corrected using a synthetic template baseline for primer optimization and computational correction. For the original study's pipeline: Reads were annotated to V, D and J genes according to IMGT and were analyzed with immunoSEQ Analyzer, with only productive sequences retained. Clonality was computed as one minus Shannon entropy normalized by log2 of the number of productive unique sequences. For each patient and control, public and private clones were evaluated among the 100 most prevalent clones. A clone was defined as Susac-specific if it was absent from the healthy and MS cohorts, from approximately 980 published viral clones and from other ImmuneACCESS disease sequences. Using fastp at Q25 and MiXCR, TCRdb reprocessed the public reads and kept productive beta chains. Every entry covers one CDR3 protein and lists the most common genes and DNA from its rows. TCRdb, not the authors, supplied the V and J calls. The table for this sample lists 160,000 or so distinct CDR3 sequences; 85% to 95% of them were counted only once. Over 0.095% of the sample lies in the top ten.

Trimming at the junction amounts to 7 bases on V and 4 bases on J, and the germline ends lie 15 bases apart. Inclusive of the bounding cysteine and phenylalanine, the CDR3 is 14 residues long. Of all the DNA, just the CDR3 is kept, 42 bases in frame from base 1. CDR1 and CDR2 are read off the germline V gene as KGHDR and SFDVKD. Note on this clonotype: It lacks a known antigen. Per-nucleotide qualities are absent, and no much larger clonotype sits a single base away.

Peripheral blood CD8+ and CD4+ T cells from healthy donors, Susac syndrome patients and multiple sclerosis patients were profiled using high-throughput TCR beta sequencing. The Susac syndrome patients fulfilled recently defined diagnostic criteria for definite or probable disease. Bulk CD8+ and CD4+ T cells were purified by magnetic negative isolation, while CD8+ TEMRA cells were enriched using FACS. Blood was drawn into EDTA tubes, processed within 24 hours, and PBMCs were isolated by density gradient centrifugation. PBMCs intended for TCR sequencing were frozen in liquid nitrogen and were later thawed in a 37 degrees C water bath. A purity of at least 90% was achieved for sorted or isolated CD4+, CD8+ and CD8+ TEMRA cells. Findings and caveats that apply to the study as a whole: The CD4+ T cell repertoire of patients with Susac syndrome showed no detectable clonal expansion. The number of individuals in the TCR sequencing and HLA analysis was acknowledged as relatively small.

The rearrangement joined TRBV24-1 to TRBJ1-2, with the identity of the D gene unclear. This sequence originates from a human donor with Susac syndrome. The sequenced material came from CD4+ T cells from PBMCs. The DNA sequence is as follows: TGTGCCACCAGCCACCGTGCGGTAGGCTATGGCTACACCTTC. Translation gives CATSHRAVGYGYTF.